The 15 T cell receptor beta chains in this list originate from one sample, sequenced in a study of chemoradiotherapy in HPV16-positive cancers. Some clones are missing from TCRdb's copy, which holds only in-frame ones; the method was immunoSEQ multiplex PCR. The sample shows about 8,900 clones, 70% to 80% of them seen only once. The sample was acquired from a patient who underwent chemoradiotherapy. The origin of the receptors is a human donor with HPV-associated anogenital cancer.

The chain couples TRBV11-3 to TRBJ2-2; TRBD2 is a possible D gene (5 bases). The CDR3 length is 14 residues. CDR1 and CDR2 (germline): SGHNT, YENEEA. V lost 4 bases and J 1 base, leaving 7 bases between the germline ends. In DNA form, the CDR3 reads TGTGCCAGCAGCTCCCGGGGGAACACCGGGGAGCTGTTTTTT. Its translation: CASSSRGNTGELFF.

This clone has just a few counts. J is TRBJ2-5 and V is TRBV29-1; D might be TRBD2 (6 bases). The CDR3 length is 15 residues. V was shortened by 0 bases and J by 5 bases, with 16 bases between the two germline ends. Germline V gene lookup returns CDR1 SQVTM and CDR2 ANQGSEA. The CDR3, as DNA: TGCAGCGTTGAAGATCTTTTGGGGGGTCGGGAGACCCAGTACTTC. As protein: CSVEDLLGGRETQYF. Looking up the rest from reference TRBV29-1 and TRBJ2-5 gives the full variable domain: SAVISQKPSRDICQRGTSLTIQCQVDSQVTMMFWYRQQPGQSLTLIATANQGSEATYESGFVIDKFPISRPNLTFSTLTVSNMSPEDSSIYLCSVEDLLGGRETQYFGPGTRLLVL.

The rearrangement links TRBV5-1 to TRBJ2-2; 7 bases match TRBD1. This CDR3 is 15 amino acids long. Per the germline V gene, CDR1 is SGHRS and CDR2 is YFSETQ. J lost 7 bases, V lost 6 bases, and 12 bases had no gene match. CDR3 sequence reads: CASTLTGPGGGELFF. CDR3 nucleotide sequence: TGCGCCAGCACCCTGACTGGACCAGGGGGCGGGGAGCTGTTTTTT. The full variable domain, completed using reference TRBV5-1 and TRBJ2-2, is KAGVTQTPRYLIKTRGQQVTLSCSPISGHRSVSWYQQTPGQGLQFLFEYFSETQRNKGNFPGRFSGRQFSNSRSEMNVSTLELGDSALYLCASTLTGPGGGELFFGEGSRLTVL.

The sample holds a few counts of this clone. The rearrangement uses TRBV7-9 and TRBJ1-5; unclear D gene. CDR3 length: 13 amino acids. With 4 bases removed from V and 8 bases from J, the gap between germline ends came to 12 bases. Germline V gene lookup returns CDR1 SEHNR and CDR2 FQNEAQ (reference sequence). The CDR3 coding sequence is TGTGCCAGCAGCTCTATACCCCAGGAGCCCCAGCATTTT. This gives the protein CASSSIPQEPQHF.

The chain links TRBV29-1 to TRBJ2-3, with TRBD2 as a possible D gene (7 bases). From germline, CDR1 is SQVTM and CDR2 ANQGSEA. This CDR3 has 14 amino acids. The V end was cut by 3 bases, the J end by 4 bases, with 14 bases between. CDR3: CSVDPGGPADTQYF. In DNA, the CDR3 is TGCAGCGTTGATCCCGGGGGGCCGGCAGATACGCAGTATTTT.

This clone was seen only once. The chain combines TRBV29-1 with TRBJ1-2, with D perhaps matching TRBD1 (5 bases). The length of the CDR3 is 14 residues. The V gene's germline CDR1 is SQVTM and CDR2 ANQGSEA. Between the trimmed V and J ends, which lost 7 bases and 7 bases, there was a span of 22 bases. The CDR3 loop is CSAGPGLQSGGYTF. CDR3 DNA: TGCAGCGCGGGCCCGGGACTCCAGAGCGGTGGCTACACCTTC.

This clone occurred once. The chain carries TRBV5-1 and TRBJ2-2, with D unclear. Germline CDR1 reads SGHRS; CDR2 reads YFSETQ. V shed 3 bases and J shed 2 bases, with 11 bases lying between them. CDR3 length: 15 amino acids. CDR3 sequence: CASSSLDGNTGELFF. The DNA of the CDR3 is TGCGCCAGCAGCTCTCTGGACGGAAACACCGGGGAGCTGTTTTTT.

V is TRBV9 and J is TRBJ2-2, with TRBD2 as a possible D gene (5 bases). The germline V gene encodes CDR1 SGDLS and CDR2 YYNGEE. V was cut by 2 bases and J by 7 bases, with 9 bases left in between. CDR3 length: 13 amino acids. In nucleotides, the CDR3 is TGTGCCAGCAGCGTCCTCGCGGGCGGGGAGCTGTTTTTT. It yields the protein CASSVLAGGELFF.

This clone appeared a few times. The CDR3: CAWSRRGFNYGYTF. Here the CDR3 DNA reads TGTGCCTGGAGTCGAAGGGGCTTTAACTATGGCTACACCTTC. The rearrangement uses TRBV30 and TRBJ1-2, with D tentatively TRBD1 (5 bases). Germline lookup yields CDR1 GTSNPN and CDR2 SVGIG (reference sequence). This CDR3 is built from 14 residues. V lost 2 bases, J lost 1 base, and 11 bases lay in between.

This CDR3 is CASRRTSGTSTDTQYF. DNA for the CDR3: TGTGCCAGCAGGAGGACTAGCGGTACTAGCACAGATACGCAGTATTTT. The chain links TRBV2 to TRBJ2-3, with TRBD2 matching 10 bases. Germline trimming cut 6 bases from V and 0 bases from J; bases unmatched to any gene: 6. There are 16 residues in the CDR3. Germline-derived CDR1 and CDR2 are SNHLY and FYNNEI.

DNA for the CDR3: TGTGCCAGCCGGACTAGCGGGGGGGCTTCTAATGAGCAGTTCTTC. Its protein product is CASRTSGGASNEQFF. V usage is TRBV6-6 and J usage is TRBJ2-1; 15 bases agree with TRBD2. Per germline, CDR1 MNHNY and CDR2 SVGAGI (reference sequence). With V trimmed by 8 bases and J by 7 bases, 6 bases remained unmatched. CDR3 length equals 15 residues.

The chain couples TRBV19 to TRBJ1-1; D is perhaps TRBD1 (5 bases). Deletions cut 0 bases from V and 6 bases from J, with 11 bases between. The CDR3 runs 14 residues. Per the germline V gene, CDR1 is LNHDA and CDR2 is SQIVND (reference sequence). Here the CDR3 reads CASSIEEGRPEAFF. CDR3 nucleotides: TGTGCCAGTAGTATAGAGGAGGGGAGACCTGAAGCTTTCTTT. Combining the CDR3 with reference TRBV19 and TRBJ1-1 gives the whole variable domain DGGITQSPKYLFRKEGQNVTLSCEQNLNHDAMYWYRQDPGQGLRLIYYSQIVNDFQKGDIAEGYSVSREKKESFPLTVTSAQKNPTAFYLCASSIEEGRPEAFFGQGTRLTVV.

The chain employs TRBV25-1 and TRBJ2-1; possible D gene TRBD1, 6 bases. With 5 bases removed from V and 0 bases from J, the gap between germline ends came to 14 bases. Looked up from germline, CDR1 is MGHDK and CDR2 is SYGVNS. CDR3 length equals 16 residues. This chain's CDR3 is CASSFQGPSSYNEQFF. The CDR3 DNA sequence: TGTGCCAGCAGTTTCCAGGGGCCCAGCTCCTACAATGAGCAGTTCTTC.

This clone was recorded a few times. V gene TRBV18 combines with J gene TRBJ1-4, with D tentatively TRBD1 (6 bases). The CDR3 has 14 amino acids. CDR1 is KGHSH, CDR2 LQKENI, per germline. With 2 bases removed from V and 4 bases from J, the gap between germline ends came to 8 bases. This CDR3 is CASSPGGGNEKLFF. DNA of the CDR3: TGTGCCAGCTCACCAGGGGGCGGTAATGAAAAACTGTTTTTT.

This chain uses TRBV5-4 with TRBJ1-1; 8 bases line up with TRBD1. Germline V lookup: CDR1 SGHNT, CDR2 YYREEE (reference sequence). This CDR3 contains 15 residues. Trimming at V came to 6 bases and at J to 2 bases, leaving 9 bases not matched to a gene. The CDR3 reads CASIPGPGGNTEAFF. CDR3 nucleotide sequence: TGTGCCAGCATCCCAGGCCCAGGGGGCAACACTGAAGCTTTCTTT.